The rows below give T cell receptor beta chains drawn from one sample of a study of cytomegalovirus exposure and HLA in healthy donors. Assay used: immunoSEQ multiplex PCR; TCRdb lists only in-frame clones, some missing. In the table there are around 130,000 clones, around 92% of which are singletons. Sequencing was done on a sample of PBMCs. Source of these receptors: a young man in good health and CMV-seronegative. Both conserved end residues are part of each CDR3. The order of the fields is clone size, V gene, D gene, J gene, CDR3 protein, CDR3 DNA. D genes are given only for firm matches. Size tells how often a clone was seen (once, few, many) or the class of an expanded clone, and some rows leave it out.

-	TRBV5-1	-	TRBJ1-1	CASSEQARGTEAFF	TGCGCCAGCAGCGAACAGGCCCGCGGCACTGAAGCTTTCTTT
few	TRBV18	TRBD1	TRBJ1-5	CASSPPGQGSNQPQHF	TGTGCCAGCTCACCACCTGGACAGGGTAGCAATCAGCCCCAGCATTTT
-	TRBV29-1	-	TRBJ1-1	CSAHGGGGTEAFF	TGCAGCGCGCACGGAGGGGGGGGAACTGAAGCTTTCTTT
-	TRBV7-6	-	TRBJ2-5	CASSLEVLTQETQYF	TGTGCCAGCAGCTTAGAAGTCCTCACTCAAGAGACCCAGTACTTC
-	TRBV6-5	-	TRBJ1-1	CASSYREGLWAFF	TGTGCCAGCAGTTACAGAGAGGGACTTTGGGCTTTCTTT
-	TRBV23-1	-	TRBJ2-7	CASSQSEGPRHF	TGCGCCAGCAGTCAATCGGAGGGCCCCCGACACTTC
-	TRBV5-1	TRBD2	TRBJ2-3	CASSLGTTTDTQYF	TGCGCCAGCAGCTTAGGGACTACGACAGATACGCAGTATTTT
-	TRBV6-5	TRBD1	TRBJ1-6	CASRFGGQGNSPLHF	TGTGCCAGCCGATTTGGAGGACAGGGAAATTCACCCCTCCACTTT
-	TRBV7-9	TRBD1	TRBJ1-2	CASSLAGQFYGYTF	TGTGCCAGCAGCTTAGCGGGACAGTTCTATGGCTACACCTTC
once	TRBV2	TRBD1	TRBJ2-5	CASSADRGWETQYF	TGTGCCAGCAGTGCGGACAGGGGATGGGAGACCCAGTACTTC
-	TRBV11-2	-	TRBJ2-7	CASSPQTPDSEQYF	TGTGCCAGCAGCCCCCAAACCCCGGACAGCGAGCAGTACTTC
-	TRBV15	-	TRBJ1-1	CATRRGGAPTNTEAFF	TGTGCCACCAGAAGGGGAGGGGCACCAACAAACACTGAAGCTTTCTTT
-	TRBV4-1	-	TRBJ1-2	CASSPRQMTLYGYTF	TGCGCCAGCAGCCCAAGACAGATGACACTTTATGGCTACACCTTC
-	TRBV4-3	-	TRBJ1-1	CASSQAGGSPNTEAFF	TGCGCCAGCAGCCAAGCTGGAGGCAGTCCGAACACTGAAGCTTTCTTT
-	TRBV6-5	-	TRBJ1-5	CASSYSMAGNQPQHF	TGTGCCAGCAGTTACTCGATGGCAGGGAATCAGCCCCAGCATTTT
-	TRBV14	-	TRBJ1-6	CASSQGGPYNSPLHF	TGTGCCAGCAGCCAAGGGGGGCCATATAATTCACCCCTCCACTTT
once	TRBV28	-	TRBJ2-3	CASSFAPGSTDTQYF	TGTGCCAGCAGTTTTGCTCCGGGTAGCACAGATACGCAGTATTTT
-	TRBV6-1	TRBD1	TRBJ2-5	CASSESGQGAMTQYF	TGTGCCAGCAGTGAATCCGGACAGGGGGCTATGACCCAGTACTTC
-	TRBV5-1	TRBD1	TRBJ1-3	CASSFGAGTGAGNTIYF	TGCGCCAGCAGCTTTGGGGCCGGGACAGGGGCTGGAAACACCATATATTTT
-	TRBV11-3	-	TRBJ2-1	CASSFDRLNNEQFF	TGTGCCAGCAGCTTCGACCGACTAAATAATGAGCAGTTCTTC
-	TRBV6-5	-	TRBJ1-1	CASSSNRVTEAFF	TGTGCCAGCAGCTCAAACAGGGTTACTGAAGCTTTCTTT